The clone carrying this T cell receptor beta chain has ten or more counts. This sample is drawn from a study of patients and donors after allogeneic stem cell transplantation. The germline V and J ends were trimmed by 5 bases and 6 bases, with 14 bases remaining between them. This CDR3 has 15 residues. Germline CDR1 reads LGHNA; CDR2 reads YSLEER. A single record per CDR3 protein comes from TCRdb applying MiXCR to the RT-PCR reads. The repertoire includes roughly 250,000 distinct CDR3 sequences, less than 15% of them detected once, and 11% sits in the top ten. The source material was blood, either unsorted or a sorted T cell fraction (not recorded which). This TCR came from a human donor who was either an allogeneic HSCT recipient or a stem cell or donor lymphocyte infusion donor (not recorded which). It is not recorded whose cells these are; they may come from a transplant donor. The chain combines TRBV4-3 with TRBJ1-6, with no clear D. The CDR3, as DNA: TGCGCCAGCAGCAGAGAGGCAACTGTTAATTCACCCCTCCACTTT. Protein sequence: CASSREATVNSPLHF.